This T cell receptor (beta chain) was observed in a study of siplizumab effects on memory and regulatory T cells. Germline CDR1 reads SGHNT; CDR2 reads YYREEE (reference sequence). The germline V and J ends were trimmed by 2 bases and 4 bases, with 9 bases remaining between them. This CDR3 is 13 amino acids long. The assay covered some 100,000 TCR templates per sample. The method was immunoSEQ multiplex PCR; TCRdb's version includes in-frame clones alone and lacks a portion of them. The data show around 83,000 clones, with 80% to 90% seen just once and 15% held by the top ten. Findings and caveats of the study: In unstimulated cells, naive T cells appeared more diverse than memory T cells and seemed major alloresponse contributors.

For this clone: Its matching antigen is unknown.

The TCR originated in a human donor in good health. This chain connects TRBV5-4 to TRBJ1-2; D ambiguous. The sample taken for sequencing was CD4+ T cells sorted from blood. This CDR3 reads CASSFPDSYGYTF. CDR3 DNA: TGTGCCAGCAGCTTCCCAGATTCCTATGGCTACACCTTC.